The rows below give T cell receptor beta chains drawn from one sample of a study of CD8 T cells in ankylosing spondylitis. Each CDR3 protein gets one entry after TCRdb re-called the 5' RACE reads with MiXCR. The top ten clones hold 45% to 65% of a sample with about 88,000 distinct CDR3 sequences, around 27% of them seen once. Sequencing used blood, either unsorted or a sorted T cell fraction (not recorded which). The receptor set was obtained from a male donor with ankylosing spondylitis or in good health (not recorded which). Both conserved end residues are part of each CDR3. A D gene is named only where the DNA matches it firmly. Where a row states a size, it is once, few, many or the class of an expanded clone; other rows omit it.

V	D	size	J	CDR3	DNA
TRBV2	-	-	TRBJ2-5	CASMDRVVRVRTQYF	TGTGCCAGCATGGATCGCGTTGTCAGGGTGAGGACCCAGTACTTC
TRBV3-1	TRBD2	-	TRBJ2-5	CASSQGFRDYEDQYF	TGTGCCAGCAGCCAAGGGTTCCGGGACTACGAAGACCAGTACTTC
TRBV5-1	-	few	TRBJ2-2	CASSLDAQVDTGELFF	TGCGCCAGCAGCTTGGACGCCCAGGTCGACACCGGGGAGCTGTTTTTT
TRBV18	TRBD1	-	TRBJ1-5	CASSLRTSGTGNQPQHF	TGTGCCAGCTCACTACGCACCTCCGGGACAGGGAATCAGCCCCAGCATTTT
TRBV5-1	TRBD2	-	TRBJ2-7	CASSSRSGTSGEQYF	TGCGCCAGCAGCTCCCGTTCCGGGACTAGCGGCGAGCAGTACTTC
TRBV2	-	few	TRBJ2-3	CASSEGASSQYF	TGTGCCAGCAGTGAGGGAGCGTCTTCGCAGTATTTT
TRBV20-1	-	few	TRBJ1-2	CSAGRNYGYTF	TGCAGTGCTGGCCGGAATTATGGCTACACCTTC
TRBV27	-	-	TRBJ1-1	CASRSYAEAFF	TGTGCCAGCAGATCTTACGCTGAAGCTTTCTTT
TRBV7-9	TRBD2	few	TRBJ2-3	CASSPQEAGGADTQYF	TGTGCCAGCAGCCCTCAGGAAGCGGGGGGGGCAGATACGCAGTATTTT
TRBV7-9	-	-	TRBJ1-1	CASSLVHTEAFF	TGTGCCAGCAGCTTAGTGCACACTGAAGCTTTCTTT
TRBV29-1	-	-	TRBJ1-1	CSLGGANTEAFF	TGCAGCCTTGGGGGCGCAAACACTGAAGCTTTCTTT
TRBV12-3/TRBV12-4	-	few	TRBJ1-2	CASSRDLNGGYTF	TGTGCCAGCAGTCGGGACCTCAACGGTGGCTACACCTTC
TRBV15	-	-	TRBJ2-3	CATSAHGRDTQYF	TGTGCCACCAGCGCCCACGGGAGAGATACGCAGTATTTT
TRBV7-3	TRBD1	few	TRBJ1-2	CASSPGQFNYGYTF	TGTGCCAGCAGCCCGGGACAGTTTAACTATGGCTACACCTTC
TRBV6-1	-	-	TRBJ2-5	CASRGSAQETQYF	TGTGCCAGCAGAGGTAGCGCACAAGAGACCCAGTACTTC
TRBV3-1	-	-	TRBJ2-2	CASRPALTGELFF	TGTGCCAGCAGGCCTGCCCTGACCGGGGAGCTGTTTTTT
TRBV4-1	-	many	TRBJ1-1	CASSLDGGMSTEAFF	TGCGCCAGCAGCCTCGATGGGGGGATGAGCACTGAAGCTTTCTTT
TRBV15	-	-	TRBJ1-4	CATSRPGVPGNEKLFF	TGTGCCACCAGCAGACCAGGGGTCCCAGGGAATGAAAAACTGTTTTTT
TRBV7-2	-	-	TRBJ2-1	CASSLTDYNEQFF	TGTGCCAGCAGCCTGACAGATTACAATGAGCAGTTCTTC
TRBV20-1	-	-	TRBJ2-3	CSARFTSTDTQYF	TGCAGTGCTCGATTTACTAGCACAGATACGCAGTATTTT
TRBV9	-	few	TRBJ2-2	CASSVVSRGAGELFF	TGTGCCAGCAGCGTAGTATCCAGGGGTGCCGGGGAGCTGTTTTTT
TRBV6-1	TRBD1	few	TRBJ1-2	CASSKGQGNYGYTF	TGTGCCAGCAGTAAGGGACAGGGAAACTATGGCTACACCTTC
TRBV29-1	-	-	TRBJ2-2	CSVGGGSGELFF	TGCAGCGTTGGTGGGGGCTCTGGGGAGCTGTTTTTT
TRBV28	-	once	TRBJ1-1	CASRPTGRRTEAFF	TGTGCCAGCAGGCCGACAGGAAGGAGGACTGAAGCTTTCTTT
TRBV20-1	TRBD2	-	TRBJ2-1	CSAEGLAVYNEQFF	TGCAGTGCGGAGGGACTAGCGGTTTACAATGAGCAGTTCTTC
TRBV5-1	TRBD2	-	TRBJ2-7	CASSLGGSGGREQYF	TGCGCCAGCAGCTTGGGCGGTTCGGGAGGCCGAGAGCAGTACTTC
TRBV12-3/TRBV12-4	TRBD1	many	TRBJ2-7	CASSSRQGASYEQYF	TGTGCCAGCAGTTCGAGACAGGGGGCCTCCTACGAGCAGTACTTC
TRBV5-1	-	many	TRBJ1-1	CASSLGRWGARLETEAFF	TGCGCCAGCAGCTTGGGTAGGTGGGGGGCGAGATTGGAAACTGAAGCTTTCTTT